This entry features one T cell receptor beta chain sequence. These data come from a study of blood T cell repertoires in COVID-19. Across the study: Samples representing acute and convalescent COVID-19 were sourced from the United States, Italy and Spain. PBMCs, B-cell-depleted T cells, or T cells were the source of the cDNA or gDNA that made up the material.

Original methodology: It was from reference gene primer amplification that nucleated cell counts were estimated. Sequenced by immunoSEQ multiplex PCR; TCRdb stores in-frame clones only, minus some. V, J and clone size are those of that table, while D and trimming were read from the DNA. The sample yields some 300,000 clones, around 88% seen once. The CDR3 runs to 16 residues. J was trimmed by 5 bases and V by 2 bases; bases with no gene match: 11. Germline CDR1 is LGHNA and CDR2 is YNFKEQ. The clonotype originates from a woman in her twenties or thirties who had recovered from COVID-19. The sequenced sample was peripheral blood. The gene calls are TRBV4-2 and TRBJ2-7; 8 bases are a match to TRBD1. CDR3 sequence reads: CASSQSTGTGSDEQYF. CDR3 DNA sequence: TGTGCCAGCAGCCAAAGTACCGGGACAGGTAGCGACGAGCAGTACTTC.